This T cell receptor beta chain is drawn from a study of shared clonotypes between healthy human individuals (dated by TCRdb to the early 2020s). Concerning the study at large: A few men and two women, aged 18 to 49 years, made up the cohort. Leukapheresis yielded between about 0.9 and 9.5 billion PBMCs per donor. To estimate repertoire size and how much clonotypes are shared between individuals, the study performed deep sequencing of blood TCR repertoires from a few healthy adults. Libraries were prepared and TCR repertoires were sequenced by different laboratories using diverse techniques, in order to increase sequencing depth and limit assay-specific biases. Per donor, three plates each were used for CD4 naive and CD4 memory, two for CD8 naive, and one for CD8 memory. The full study reports these points: Larger estimated clonotype richness was generally found for naive subsets than for memory subsets. The genetic and exposure-history diversity represented was limited by the small number of donors. Clonotypes shared by all four sorted-subset donors showed higher generation probabilities than non-shared clonotypes. Rarefaction of sorted-subset datasets indicated incomplete sequencing despite the large sequencing depth. Sampling was restricted to blood, and TCR repertoires in tissue are likely to differ from TCR repertoires in blood. Based on pairwise subsampling, the degree of clonotype sharing among donors was expected to be affected by sequencing depth. Sharing across four donors was observed for around 5% of naive CD4, around 3.5% of naive CD8, 2% to 2.5% of memory CD4, and around 0.44% of memory CD8 clonotypes.

Using the deep immunoSEQ assay, multiplex PCR amplified TCR CDR3 regions from genomic DNA. Extracted genomic DNA from each cell subset was spread evenly across all wells of several immunoSEQ 96-well plates, with each plate serving as a replicate. For sorted subsets, approximately 210 ng of genomic DNA, equivalent to 25,000 to 35,000 T cell genomes, went into each replicate PCR. Purified libraries were quantified with a Qubit 3.0 fluorometer, sized on a Bioanalyzer 2100, and re-quantified with the KAPA Library Quantification kit. Every immunoSEQ 96-well plate was sequenced on a dedicated single-read 150-cycle Illumina NextSeq 550 flow cell. Per the authors' processing: Because the immunoSEQ output held only junctional sequences and lacked quality scores, the filtering could not match the filtering applied to full-length reads. To assign V/J genes and CDR3, sequences were annotated using PyIR, a Python wrapper for IgBLAST v1.9, with IMGT germline references. Reads were filtered out if the reads had weak V/J assignments (E-value above 1e-6), no CDR3, stop codons, out-of-frame junctions, or ambiguous translated residues. A V3J clonotype was defined by an identical inferred V gene, J gene, and CDR3 amino acid sequence. Percentage overlap between repertoires was calculated by dividing the number of shared unique clonotypes by the size of the smaller repertoire. Richness of each repertoire was evaluated using RTK rarefaction, the Chao1 estimator, and Recon v2.1 estimates of unobserved clonotypes. For all TCRbeta clonotypes obtained by the gDNA method from four donors, generation probabilities were computed with OLGA. TCRdb retrieved this table from immuneACCESS and kept in-frame rearrangements only. Not all clones are present; in checked studies, unresolved V genes account for under half, and no reason is known for the remainder. The D gene and trimming were derived from the DNA, and the V and J assignments and clone size from that table. The sample data list hundreds of thousands of clones, and nearly 98% of these were observed just once. The top ten clonotypes cover approximately 0.3% of the sample.

Remarks on this clone: Its antigen has not been determined. No clone much larger than this one lies a single base away; base qualities are absent.

For the CD8 naive samples, CD45RO-negative cells were positively selected for CCR7, yielding a CD45RA+CCR7+ population from which TemRA cells were excluded. Healthy HIV-negative adults with no recently reported acute infections or vaccinations were included as donors. Only Caucasian adults living in Nashville, Tennessee, USA were represented among the donors. Blood was collected by leukapheresis, and PBMCs were isolated by Ficoll-Histopaque density gradient centrifugation and then cryopreserved in liquid nitrogen vapor phase. Analytical flow cytometry was used to check the purity and quantity of every magnetically sorted T cell population. From each sorted fraction, genomic DNA was isolated and quantified by UV absorbance on a Nanodrop 2000c. V gives up 1 base and J gives up 7 bases, and the segment between their germline ends measures 13 bases. Reading the germline V gene gives CDR1 MGHDK and CDR2 SYGVNS. Spanning cysteine to phenylalanine, the CDR3 consists of 15 amino acids. CDR3 DNA is the only sequence kept; it has 45 bases, read in frame from the first base.

This receptor was obtained from a man aged 25 to 40 in good health. The source material was naive CD8+ T cells sorted from blood. The label giving this sample's cell subset or site can be read as: CD45RA+CCR7+. The rearranged chain carries TRBV25-1 and TRBJ1-4; a tentative D match to TRBD1 spans 6 bases. The nucleotide sequence is given as TGTGCCAGCAGTGAATTCACAGGGTTAAGTGAAAAACTGTTTTTT. It translates to CASSEFTGLSEKLFF.